The 23 T cell receptor beta chains below come from one sample, sequenced in a study of cytomegalovirus exposure and HLA in healthy donors. The PCR used 60 Vbeta and 13 Jbeta primers. Clones were read by immunoSEQ multiplex PCR, and TCRdb kept only the in-frame ones, dropping some. Here the sample spans 120,000 or so clones, around 84% being singletons. The sequenced material came from PBMCs. These receptors were obtained from a man younger than 35 in good health and CMV-seronegative.

This rearrangement joins TRBV27 to TRBJ1-5; D is perhaps TRBD1 (6 bases). Trimming removed 6 bases from V and 0 bases from J, with 9 bases in between. The CDR3 has 14 residues. The V gene's germline CDR1 is MNHEY and CDR2 SMNVEV (reference sequence). CDR3 nucleotides: TGTGCCAGCAGGCCAGGGGTTAGCAATCAGCCCCAGCATTTT. It encodes CASRPGVSNQPQHF.

The chain joins TRBV15 to TRBJ1-2; TRBD1 matches 9 bases. This CDR3 has 15 residues. With V trimmed by 5 bases and J by 2 bases, 6 bases remained unmatched. Germline-derived CDR1 and CDR2 are LNHNV and YYDKDF (reference sequence). CDR3 sequence (DNA): TGTGCCACCAGCGGCCCGGGACAGGGAAACTATGGCTACACCTTC. Its protein is CATSGPGQGNYGYTF.

The genes are TRBV6-5 and TRBJ1-1; 11 nucleotides match TRBD1. Germline V gene data show CDR1 as MNHEY and CDR2 as SVGAGI. This CDR3 has 14 residues. Trimming took 4 bases from V and 13 from J; bases not matched to a gene: 11. CDR3 nucleotide sequence: TGTGCCAGCAGTTCGGACAGGGGGCGCGGGGTCGGTTTCTTT. Amino acids: CASSSDRGRGVGFF.

The chain is built from TRBV5-8 and TRBJ2-3; 7 nucleotides match TRBD1. Per the germline V gene, CDR1 is SGHTS and CDR2 is YDEGEE. V was clipped by 5 bases and J by 6 bases; unmatched bases: 9. The CDR3 sequence is 14 residues long. The CDR3 sequence: CASSFTGVRDTQYF. The CDR3 region has the DNA TGTGCCAGCAGTTTCACAGGGGTCAGGGATACGCAGTATTTT.

This clone was detected only a few times. CDR3 in amino acids: CASRSRTGGFQPQHF. DNA of the CDR3: TGTGCCAGCAGGAGCCGGACAGGGGGGTTCCAGCCCCAGCATTTT. V gene TRBV28 combines with J gene TRBJ1-5; 10 bases match TRBD1. Per germline, CDR1 MDHEN and CDR2 SYDVKM. V lost 6 bases, J lost 7 bases, and 9 bases stayed unmatched. There are 15 residues in the CDR3.

V usage is TRBV9 and J usage is TRBJ2-7, with 9 positions matching TRBD2. This CDR3 comprises 14 residues. The V gene's germline CDR1 is SGDLS and CDR2 YYNGEE. With 2 bases clipped from V and 3 bases from J, the junction kept 3 bases outside the gene matches. This CDR3 reads CASSVTTSGYEQYF. CDR3 coding DNA: TGTGCCAGCAGCGTTACGACTAGCGGCTACGAGCAGTACTTC.

The CDR3 protein is CASGPVQGAEAFF. CDR3 DNA sequence: TGTGCTAGTGGTCCCGTGCAGGGGGCTGAAGCTTTCTTT. V and J are TRBV12-5 and TRBJ1-1; 7 bases map to TRBD1. V shed 5 bases and J 6 bases; nucleotides not matched to a gene: 6. The CDR3 runs to 13 residues. Germline CDR1 and CDR2: LGHNT and FRNRAP.

The chain links TRBV7-6 to TRBJ2-7, with D unresolved. Germline assignment: CDR1 SGHVS and CDR2 FNYEAQ. CDR3 length: 13 amino acids. With 9 bases removed from V and 6 bases from J, the gap between germline ends came to 18 bases. CDR3 bases: TGTGCCAGTGCAGGTCCCCTAAGTGGCGAGCAGTACTTC. Its protein product is CASAGPLSGEQYF.

Note on this clone: Additional DNA sequences in this sample encode the identical CDR3. The chain has TRBV4-2 and TRBJ2-1, with 9 nucleotides matching TRBD2. CDR3 length: 16 residues. Germline assignment: CDR1 LGHNA and CDR2 YNFKEQ. V was pared by 0 bases and J by 4 bases, with 4 bases of the junction left unmatched. The CDR3 nucleotides are TGTGCCAGCAGCCAAGATAGAACTAGCGGGTACAATGAGCAGTTCTTC. This translates into CASSQDRTSGYNEQFF.

This clone has just one count. This rearrangement joins TRBV7-9 to TRBJ2-5; 9 bases are a match to TRBD1. The junction had 11 bases not matched to a gene; V was cut back by 4 bases and J by 5 bases. CDR1 SEHNR and CDR2 FQNEAQ come from the germline V gene (reference sequence). This CDR3 has 16 amino acids. The CDR3 DNA is TGTGCCAGCAGCTCCCGGACAGGGGCGCAGTGGGAGACCCAGTACTTC. Protein product: CASSSRTGAQWETQYF.

The chain uses TRBV5-4 and TRBJ2-1; D might be TRBD1 (6 bases). V was shortened by 2 bases and J by 10 bases, with 16 bases between the two germline ends. The germline gives CDR1 SGHNT, CDR2 YYREEE (reference sequence). This CDR3 is 14 amino acids long. As DNA, the CDR3 is TGTGCCAGCAGCTTAGGGGGTGTAGTACGAGAGCAGTTCTTC. It specifies CASSLGGVVREQFF. Full variable domain (remainder filled in from reference TRBV5-4 and TRBJ2-1): ETGVTQSPTHLIKTRGQQVTLRCSSQSGHNTVSWYQQALGQGPQFIFQYYREEENGRGNFPPRFSGLQFPNYSSELNVNALELDDSALYLCASSLGGVVREQFFGPGTRLTVL.

This clone has just a few counts. This chain joins TRBV7-2 and TRBJ2-3; TRBD2 agrees at 8 bases. The ends lost 5 bases at V and 9 bases at J; junction bases unmatched: 10. The V gene's germline CDR1 is SGHTA and CDR2 FQGNSA. CDR3 length: 14 residues. DNA for the CDR3: TGTGCCAGCAGCCAAGGCCGGGGGGGCATAACGCAGTATTTT. Its protein is CASSQGRGGITQYF. The complete variable domain, with remaining parts taken from reference TRBV7-2 and TRBJ2-3, reads GAGVSQSPSNKVTEKGKDVELRCDPISGHTALYWYRQSLGQGLEFLIYFQGNSAPDKSGLPSDRFSAERTGGSVSTLTIQRTQQEDSAVYLCASSQGRGGITQYFGPGTRLTVL.

The chain recombines TRBV7-9 with TRBJ1-4, with no clear D. The CDR3 has 15 residues. Germline V gene data show CDR1 as SEHNR and CDR2 as FQNEAQ (reference sequence). V dropped 2 bases and J dropped 5 bases, with 12 bases sitting between them. CDR3 sequence (DNA): TGTGCCAGCAGCTTATTCCCAGGCATCAATGAAAAACTGTTTTTT. This gives the protein CASSLFPGINEKLFF.

This clone was counted between two and nine times. V and J are TRBV11-2 and TRBJ2-7; 10 bases fit TRBD2. With 1 base clipped from V and 3 bases from J, the junction kept 12 bases outside the gene matches. The CDR3 loop spans 18 amino acids. CDR1 is SGHAT and CDR2 is FQNNGV in the germline V gene. CDR3 bases: TGTGCCAGCAGCTTAGTCAGGCGGGCTAGCGGGGGAGTCTACGAGCAGTACTTC. Protein product: CASSLVRRASGGVYEQYF. Using reference TRBV11-2 and TRBJ2-7 for the parts outside the CDR3, the full variable domain is EAGVAQSPRYKIIEKRQSVAFWCNPISGHATLYWYQQILGQGPKLLIQFQNNGVVDDSQLPKDRFSAERLKGVDSTLKIQPAKLEDSAVYLCASSLVRRASGGVYEQYFGPGTRLTVT.

The rearrangement links TRBV14 to TRBJ2-3, with 7 bases aligning to TRBD1. The CDR3 length is 16 residues. J was trimmed by 2 bases and V by 5 bases; bases with no gene match: 10. Germline CDR1 is SGHDN and CDR2 is FVKESK. DNA of the CDR3: TGTGCCAGCAGCACCCGGACAGGCGCTCCCACAGATACGCAGTATTTT. Translation gives CASSTRTGAPTDTQYF. Combining the CDR3 with reference TRBV14 and TRBJ2-3 gives the whole variable domain EAGVTQFPSHSVIEKGQTVTLRCDPISGHDNLYWYRRVMGKEIKFLLHFVKESKQDESGMPNNRFLAERTGGTYSTLKVQPAELEDSGVYFCASSTRTGAPTDTQYFGPGTRLTVL.

This clone has just one count. The chain joins TRBV9 to TRBJ1-2; D is possibly TRBD1 (6 bases). The germline V gene has CDR1 SGDLS and CDR2 YYNGEE. Trimming took off 0 bases at V and 5 bases at J, with 14 bases between the two ends. The CDR3 length is 15 residues. As DNA, the CDR3 is TGTGCCAGCAGCGTAGAGGAAGGGGGTGAATATGGCTACACCTTC. It yields the protein CASSVEEGGEYGYTF. The full variable domain, rest sourced from reference TRBV9 and TRBJ1-2, is DSGVTQTPKHLITATGQRVTLRCSPRSGDLSVYWYQQSLDQGLQFLIQYYNGEERAKGNILERFSAQQFPDLHSELNLSSLELGDSALYFCASSVEEGGEYGYTFGSGTRLTVV.

The chain combines TRBV7-2 with TRBJ2-5, with 13 bases aligning to TRBD2. With V trimmed by 6 bases and J by 5 bases, 6 bases remained unmatched. Germline V gene lookup returns CDR1 SGHTA and CDR2 FQGNSA. The CDR3 length is 15 residues. The CDR3 loop reads CASRTSGGVRETQYF. The CDR3 bases are TGTGCCAGCAGAACTAGCGGGGGGGTCCGGGAGACCCAGTACTTC.

The chain couples TRBV13 to TRBJ2-1; no firm D call. Deletions cut 5 bases from V and 8 bases from J, with 10 bases between. The CDR3 is made up of 12 amino acids. Germline-derived CDR1 and CDR2 are PRHDT and FYEKMQ (reference sequence). In DNA form, the CDR3 reads TGTGCCAGCAGCCCCAGCGTTCATGAGCAGTTCTTC. It specifies CASSPSVHEQFF.

The gene calls are TRBV9 and TRBJ2-6; 10 nucleotides agree with TRBD1. The CDR3 contains 19 residues. J was trimmed by 0 bases and V by 4 bases; bases with no gene match: 10. CDR1 is SGDLS, CDR2 YYNGEE, per germline. CDR3 in DNA: TGTGCCAGCAGCCTAGACCCGGGACAGGGGATCTCTGGGGCCAACGTCCTGACTTTC. Translating gives CASSLDPGQGISGANVLTF. The whole variable domain, remainder taken from reference TRBV9 and TRBJ2-6, is DSGVTQTPKHLITATGQRVTLRCSPRSGDLSVYWYQQSLDQGLQFLIQYYNGEERAKGNILERFSAQQFPDLHSELNLSSLELGDSALYFCASSLDPGQGISGANVLTFGAGSRLTVL.

The V call is TRBV19, the J call TRBJ2-5, with D perhaps TRBD1 (6 bases). Trimming cost V 1 base and J 5 bases, with 20 bases left between them. This CDR3 has 17 residues. Germline lookup yields CDR1 LNHDA and CDR2 SQIVND (reference sequence). The CDR3 sequence is CASSIGSLGAGEETQYF. The CDR3 DNA reads TGTGCCAGTAGTATAGGAAGTTTGGGGGCTGGGGAGGAGACCCAGTACTTC.

This clone was observed a single time. This sequence joins TRBV4-1 and TRBJ1-6, with a weak D call TRBD1 (5 bases). This CDR3 is 15 amino acids long. Germline-derived CDR1 and CDR2 are MGHRA and YSYEKL. The V end was cut by 1 base, the J end by 6 bases, with 10 bases between. The chain's CDR3 is CASSQGGGGNSPLHF. The CDR3 nucleotides read TGCGCCAGCAGCCAAGGCGGGGGAGGTAATTCACCCCTCCACTTT.

The CDR3 here is CASSLAGPYNEQFF. CDR3 nucleotide sequence: TGTGCCAGCAGCTTGGCAGGGCCGTACAATGAGCAGTTCTTC. The chain carries TRBV11-2 and TRBJ2-1, with TRBD1 as a possible D gene (5 bases). Germline lookup yields CDR1 SGHAT and CDR2 FQNNGV. The CDR3 loop spans 14 amino acids. V gave up 3 bases and J gave up 4 bases, with 10 bases separating them.

The gene calls are TRBV5-1 and TRBJ2-3; tentative D call: TRBD1 (5 bases). The CDR3 is made up of 15 amino acids. Trimming removed 0 bases at V and 0 bases at J, with 8 bases between. In germline, CDR1 is SGHRS, CDR2 YFSETQ. The CDR3 reads CASSLDGASTDTQYF. The CDR3, as DNA: TGCGCCAGCAGCTTGGATGGGGCTAGCACAGATACGCAGTATTTT.